This entry lists 27 T cell receptor beta chains sequenced from one sample in a study of T cell responses to AZD1222 COVID-19 vaccine. Sequenced by immunoSEQ multiplex PCR; TCRdb stores in-frame clones only, minus some. The sample consists of 130,000 or so clones, about 90% of them appearing once. The source material was peripheral blood, sampled on day 0 of AZD1222 vaccination. The receptor set was obtained from an adult in good health.

The V call is TRBV7-6, the J call TRBJ1-2; D unclear. There are 16 residues in the CDR3. Trimming removed 0 bases from V and 5 bases from J, with 16 bases in between. Germline CDR1 and CDR2: SGHVS and FNYEAQ. The CDR3: CASSLASTLTGYGYTF. The CDR3 DNA sequence: TGTGCCAGCAGCTTAGCATCCACATTAACGGGGTATGGCTACACCTTC.

This clone turned up a few times. The chain has TRBV6-5 and TRBJ1-2; 8 bases agree with TRBD1. Germline V lookup: CDR1 MNHEY, CDR2 SVGAGI. The length of the CDR3 is 13 residues. V dropped 9 bases and J dropped 5; count of bases not matched to a gene: 8. Written as DNA, the CDR3 is TGTGCCAGTCTACAGGGGGAGATTTATGGCTACACCTTC. This sequence encodes CASLQGEIYGYTF.

Here the CDR3 reads CASSFRPSGGRGTDTQYF. CDR3 nucleotide sequence: TGTGCCAGCAGCTTTCGACCTAGCGGAGGGCGTGGCACAGATACGCAGTATTTT. V and J are TRBV3-1 (or the pseudogene TRBV3-2) and TRBJ2-3; 7 bases fit TRBD2. Germline V gene sequence: CDR1 LGHDT, CDR2 YNNKEL (reference sequence). The CDR3 contains 18 residues. Trimming cost V 5 bases and J 1 base; bases outside gene matches: 15.

This clone has only one observation. This chain joins TRBV18 and TRBJ2-2; D might be TRBD1 (5 bases). Germline CDR1 KGHSH, CDR2 LQKENI. The CDR3 has 12 residues. Trimming took off 2 bases at V and 9 bases at J, with 7 bases between the two ends. CDR3 sequence (DNA): TGTGCCAGCTCACCAGTGGGGCGGGAGCTGTTTTTT. This gives the protein CASSPVGRELFF.

The chain couples TRBV2 to TRBJ2-3, with 10 bases matching TRBD2. This CDR3 has 17 amino acids. V gave up 6 bases and J gave up 2 bases; unmatched junction bases: 11. Germline V gene sequence: CDR1 SNHLY, CDR2 FYNNEI. CDR3 region: CASSASGSTGVTDTQYF. In DNA form, the CDR3 reads TGTGCCAGCAGCGCTAGCGGGAGTACGGGGGTCACAGATACGCAGTATTTT.

This rearrangement joins TRBV5-1 to TRBJ2-1, with 8 bases lining up with TRBD2. Germline assignment: CDR1 SGHRS and CDR2 YFSETQ. V lost 4 bases to trimming and J lost 7 bases; unmatched junction nucleotides: 10. This CDR3 spans 15 amino acids. The chain's CDR3 is CASSVGTRDSNEQFF. In nucleotides, the CDR3 is TGCGCCAGCAGCGTCGGGACTAGAGACTCGAATGAGCAGTTCTTC.

This clone was recorded only once. The chain has TRBV24-1 and TRBJ2-1, with 12 bases that match TRBD2. J was trimmed by 8 bases and V by 1 base; bases with no gene match: 8. The CDR3 contains 17 residues. Germline loops: CDR1 KGHDR, CDR2 SFDVKD. CDR3 nucleotide sequence: TGTGCCACCAGTGATTTAGCGACTAGCGGGAGAGAAGATGAGCAGTTCTTC. Translation gives CATSDLATSGREDEQFF.

V is TRBV7-6 and J is TRBJ2-5, with no clear D. V gave up 1 base and J gave up 1 base, with 1 base separating them. Per germline, CDR1 SGHVS and CDR2 FNYEAQ. The CDR3 length is 12 residues. The DNA of the CDR3 is TGTGCCAGCAGCTTAGTCCAAGAGACCCAGTACTTC. This sequence encodes CASSLVQETQYF.

The CDR3 spells CASSQGSLAGGHETQYF. Written as DNA, the CDR3 is TGTGCCAGCAGCCAGGGGTCTCTAGCGGGAGGCCATGAGACCCAGTACTTC. J is TRBJ2-5 and V is TRBV4-2, with 11 bases matching TRBD2. With 3 bases clipped from V and 5 bases from J, the junction kept 11 bases outside the gene matches. Germline V lookup: CDR1 LGHNA, CDR2 YNFKEQ. This CDR3 has 17 amino acids.

CDR3 sequence: CATSKPGLANYGYTF. CDR3 coding DNA: TGTGCCACCTCCAAGCCCGGTTTAGCTAACTATGGCTACACCTTC. V is TRBV6-5 and J is TRBJ1-2, with D hard to call. Trimming removed 10 bases from V and 0 bases from J, with 18 bases in between. Germline V lookup: CDR1 MNHEY, CDR2 SVGAGI. CDR3 length: 15 residues.

The chain combines TRBV6-5 with TRBJ1-4; 7 bases line up with TRBD1. Germline-derived CDR1 and CDR2 are MNHEY and SVGAGI. J gave up 7 bases and V 2 bases, and 10 bases lay outside the gene matches. CDR3 length: 16 amino acids. The CDR3 spells CASSYNRGTVGEKLFF. CDR3 nucleotide sequence: TGTGCCAGCAGTTACAACCGGGGGACAGTAGGTGAAAAACTGTTTTTT.

The chain carries TRBV10-3 and TRBJ2-3; 11 positions agree with TRBD2. Unmatched junction bases numbered 5, after V lost 3 bases and J lost 6 bases. The CDR3 is 15 residues long. Germline CDR1 and CDR2: ENHRY and SYGVKD. The CDR3 nucleotides are TGTGCCATCAGTGAAAAGGTAGCGGGAGGGGATACGCAGTATTTT. Translated, it gives CAISEKVAGGDTQYF.

The genes are TRBV6-2 or TRBV6-3 and TRBJ2-1; 8 bases align to TRBD2. This CDR3 has 12 amino acids. CDR1 and CDR2 from the germline V gene are MNHEY and SVGEGT. The V gene end was trimmed by 6 bases and the J gene end by 12 bases; junction bases not matched to a gene: 7. The CDR3 bases are TGTGCCAGCAGCCCTCGACTAGCGTGGCAGTTCTTC. It encodes CASSPRLAWQFF.

This rearrangement joins TRBV6-5 to TRBJ2-1; 7 nucleotides align to TRBD1. Looked up from germline, CDR1 is MNHEY and CDR2 is SVGAGI. With V trimmed by 6 bases and J by 5 bases, 7 bases remained unmatched. The CDR3 length is 14 residues. CDR3 in DNA: TGTGCCAGCAGCTACAGGGGTCTCCACAATGAGCAGTTCTTC. This sequence encodes CASSYRGLHNEQFF.

The J gene is TRBJ2-7, the V gene TRBV6-1; 7 nucleotides match TRBD2. J lost 4 bases, V lost 8 bases, and 8 bases had no gene match. The CDR3 consists of 13 residues. Germline loops: CDR1 MNHNS, CDR2 SASEGT. CDR3 protein: CASGGGTNYEQYF. The DNA for the CDR3 is TGTGCCAGCGGGGGGGGGACCAATTACGAGCAGTACTTC.

The chain recombines TRBV9 with TRBJ2-1; 9 bases line up with TRBD1. J lost 6 bases, V lost 0 bases, and 13 bases had no gene match. The CDR3 has 18 amino acids. Looked up from germline, CDR1 is SGDLS and CDR2 is YYNGEE. Written as DNA, the CDR3 is TGTGCCAGCAGCGTAGGATTTCTCGGGACAGGGAGCTTCAATGAGCAGTTCTTC. Translated: CASSVGFLGTGSFNEQFF. The full variable domain, in which reference TRBV9 and TRBJ2-1 provide the parts outside the CDR3, is DSGVTQTPKHLITATGQRVTLRCSPRSGDLSVYWYQQSLDQGLQFLIQYYNGEERAKGNILERFSAQQFPDLHSELNLSSLELGDSALYFCASSVGFLGTGSFNEQFFGPGTRLTVL.

The chain has TRBV5-5 and TRBJ1-1; the D gene is possibly TRBD1 (5 bases). The CDR3 is 16 residues long. Germline CDR1 is SGHKS and CDR2 is YYEKEE (reference sequence). V was trimmed by 3 bases and J by 5 bases, leaving 20 bases between them. In DNA form, the CDR3 reads TGTGCCAGCAGCTCGATAACAGCCGGGGGAGGGACTGAAGCTTTCTTT. Amino acids: CASSSITAGGGTEAFF.

The rearrangement uses TRBV9 and TRBJ1-2, with a tentative D call TRBD1 (5 bases). The CDR3 consists of 17 residues. Trimming stripped 0 bases from V and 1 base from J, with 16 bases between. CDR1 is SGDLS and CDR2 is YYNGEE in the germline V gene. CDR3 sequence: CASSVAAGTEFNYGYTF. The CDR3 region has the DNA TGTGCCAGCAGCGTAGCCGCCGGGACGGAATTTAACTATGGCTACACCTTC.

This sequence joins TRBV28 and TRBJ1-2, with unresolved D. The germline CDR1 and CDR2 sequences are MDHEN and SYDVKM. This CDR3 spans 14 amino acids. The V end lost 4 bases, the J end lost 1 base, and 10 bases lay between the germline ends. The chain's CDR3 is CASSWGAGNYGYTF. CDR3 DNA sequence: TGTGCCAGCAGTTGGGGTGCAGGTAACTATGGCTACACCTTC.

The rearrangement links TRBV18 to TRBJ2-6; possible D gene TRBD2, 6 bases. The germline CDR1 and CDR2 sequences are KGHSH and LQKENI. The CDR3 extends over 18 amino acids. Trimming shortened V by 3 bases and J by 0 bases, and 15 bases separated the two germline ends. CDR3 region: CASSPFPGLGSGANVLTF. The CDR3 region has the DNA TGTGCCAGCTCACCTTTCCCGGGACTTGGCTCTGGGGCCAACGTCCTGACTTTC.

The CDR3 sequence: CSASVGGNTGELFF. DNA of the CDR3: TGCAGTGCTAGTGTTGGGGGAAACACCGGGGAGCTGTTTTTT. This sequence joins TRBV20-1 and TRBJ2-2; perhaps D is TRBD1 or TRBD2 (5 bases each). The CDR3 is made up of 14 amino acids. Germline lookup yields CDR1 DFQATT and CDR2 SNEGSKA (reference sequence). Trimming stripped 3 bases from V and 2 bases from J, with 10 bases between.

CDR3 protein: CASSIGFSNQPQHF. CDR3 sequence (DNA): TGTGCCAGTAGTATAGGCTTTAGCAATCAGCCCCAGCATTTT. The chain carries TRBV19 and TRBJ1-5; D uncertain. Germline CDR1 is LNHDA and CDR2 is SQIVND (reference sequence). The CDR3 runs 14 residues. V lost 1 base and J 0 bases, leaving 4 bases between the germline ends.

This rearrangement joins TRBV9 to TRBJ2-2, with D uncertain. Germline V gene lookup returns CDR1 SGDLS and CDR2 YYNGEE. CDR3 length: 13 residues. Trimming cost V 4 bases and J 7 bases, with 11 bases left between them. The chain's CDR3 is CASSPRQVGELFF. CDR3 coding DNA: TGTGCCAGCAGCCCCCGCCAGGTCGGGGAGCTGTTTTTT.

The J gene is TRBJ2-7, the V gene TRBV5-1, with a possible D match to TRBD1 (5 bases). The CDR3 runs 14 residues. Trimming took 2 bases from V and 5 from J, leaving 14 bases between them. The germline V gene encodes CDR1 SGHRS and CDR2 YFSETQ. CDR3 coding DNA: TGCGCCAGCAGCTTAAGGCTCCAGGGCCACGAGCAGTACTTC. As protein: CASSLRLQGHEQYF.

The V call is TRBV12-3 or TRBV12-4, the J call TRBJ1-1, with 8 bases fitting TRBD1. CDR3 length: 12 residues. After removal of 5 bases from V and 10 bases from J, the junction contained 6 bases not matched to a gene. The CDR3 DNA reads as TGTGCCAGCAGTACAGGGGGTTGGGGAGCTTTCTTT. It translates to CASSTGGWGAFF.

This clone was found once. The chain carries TRBV11-3 and TRBJ2-1; the D gene is possibly TRBD1 (5 bases). Trimming removed 3 bases from V and 8 bases from J, with 11 bases in between. The CDR3 runs 13 residues. The V gene's germline CDR1 is SGHNT and CDR2 YENEEA. The CDR3 sequence: CASSFDSLHEQFF. CDR3 coding DNA: TGTGCCAGCAGCTTCGACAGTCTCCATGAGCAGTTCTTC.

This clone was recorded only once. The chain recombines TRBV19 with TRBJ1-6; tentatively, D is TRBD1 (6 bases). Trimming cost V 3 bases and J 6 bases, with 9 bases left between them. Per germline, CDR1 LNHDA and CDR2 SQIVND (reference sequence). This CDR3 region has 14 residues. CDR3 residues: CASSIPGANSPLHF. CDR3 DNA sequence: TGTGCCAGTAGTATCCCGGGGGCTAATTCACCCCTCCACTTT.